This TCR beta chain was identified during a study of OX40 agonist ivuxolimab in advanced cancers. CDR3 length: 12 amino acids. Trimming left V 0 bases short and J 7 bases short, with 8 bases between. The germline V gene has CDR1 SGHNT and CDR2 YYREEE (reference sequence). TCRdb's table, derived via immunoSEQ multiplex PCR, lists solely in-frame clones and lacks some. The sample has about 64,000 clones; roughly 84% are singletons. This clone has only one observation. V is TRBV5-4 and J is TRBJ2-7; TRBD1 might be the D (6 bases). The sequence was obtained from an adult with an advanced solid tumor such as melanoma, head and neck, liver or kidney cancer. The sample was CD4+ or CD8+ T cells sorted from blood, taken in a trial of the OX40 agonist ivuxolimab. CDR3 sequence reads: CASSLEGEEQYF. The DNA for the CDR3 is TGTGCCAGCAGCTTGGAGGGGGAAGAGCAGTACTTC.